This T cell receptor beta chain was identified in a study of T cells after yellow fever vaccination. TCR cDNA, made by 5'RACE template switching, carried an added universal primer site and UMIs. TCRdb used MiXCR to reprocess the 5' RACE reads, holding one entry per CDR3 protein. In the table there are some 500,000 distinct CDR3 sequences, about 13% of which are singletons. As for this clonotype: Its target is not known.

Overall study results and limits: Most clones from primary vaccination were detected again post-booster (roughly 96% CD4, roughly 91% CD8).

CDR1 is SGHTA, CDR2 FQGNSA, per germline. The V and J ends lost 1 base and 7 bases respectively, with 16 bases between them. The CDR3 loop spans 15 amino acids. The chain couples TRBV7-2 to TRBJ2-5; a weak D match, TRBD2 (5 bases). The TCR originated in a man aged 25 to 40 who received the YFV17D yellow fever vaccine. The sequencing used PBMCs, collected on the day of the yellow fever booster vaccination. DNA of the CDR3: TGTGCCAGCAGCTTAGAAACGAGCGGCACGGGGACCCAGTACTTC. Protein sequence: CASSLETSGTGTQYF.